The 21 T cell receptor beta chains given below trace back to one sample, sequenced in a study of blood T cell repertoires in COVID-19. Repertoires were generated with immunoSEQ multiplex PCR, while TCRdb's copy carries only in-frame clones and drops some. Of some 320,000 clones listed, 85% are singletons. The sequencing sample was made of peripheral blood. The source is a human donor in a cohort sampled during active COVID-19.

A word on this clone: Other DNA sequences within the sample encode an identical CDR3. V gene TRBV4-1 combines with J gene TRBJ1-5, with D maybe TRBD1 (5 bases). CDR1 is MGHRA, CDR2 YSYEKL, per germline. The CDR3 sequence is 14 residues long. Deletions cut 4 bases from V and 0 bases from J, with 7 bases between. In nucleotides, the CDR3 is TGCGCCAGCAGCCTGACAGATAGCAATCAGCCCCAGCATTTT. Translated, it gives CASSLTDSNQPQHF.

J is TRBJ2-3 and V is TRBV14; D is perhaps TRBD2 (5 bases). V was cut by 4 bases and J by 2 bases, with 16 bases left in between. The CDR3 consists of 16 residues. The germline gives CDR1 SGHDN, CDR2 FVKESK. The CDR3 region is CASSPRGPSYTDTQYF. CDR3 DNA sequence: TGTGCCAGCAGCCCCCGGGGTCCATCATACACAGATACGCAGTATTTT.

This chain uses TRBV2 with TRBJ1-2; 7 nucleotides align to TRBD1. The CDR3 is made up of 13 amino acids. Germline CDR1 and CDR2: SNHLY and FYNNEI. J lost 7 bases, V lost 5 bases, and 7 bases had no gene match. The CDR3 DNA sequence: TGTGCCAGCAGTAACGACAGGGTGGGTGGCTACACCTTC. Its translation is CASSNDRVGGYTF.

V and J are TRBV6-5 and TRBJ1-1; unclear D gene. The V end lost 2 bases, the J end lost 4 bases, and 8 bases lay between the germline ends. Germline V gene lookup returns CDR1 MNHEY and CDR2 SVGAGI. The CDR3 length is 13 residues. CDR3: CASSYGRGTEAFF. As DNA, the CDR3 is TGTGCCAGCAGTTACGGGAGAGGCACTGAAGCTTTCTTT.

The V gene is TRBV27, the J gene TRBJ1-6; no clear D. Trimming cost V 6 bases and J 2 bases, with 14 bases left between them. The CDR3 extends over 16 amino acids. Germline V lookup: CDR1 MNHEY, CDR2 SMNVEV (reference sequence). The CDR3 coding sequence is TGTGCCAGCAGCCCGCTTGACTCACCCTATAATTCACCCCTCCACTTT. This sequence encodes CASSPLDSPYNSPLHF.

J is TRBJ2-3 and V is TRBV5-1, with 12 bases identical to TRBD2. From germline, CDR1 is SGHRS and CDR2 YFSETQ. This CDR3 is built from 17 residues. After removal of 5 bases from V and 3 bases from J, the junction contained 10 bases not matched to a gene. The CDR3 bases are TGCGCCAGCAGTAGATCTAGCGGGGGGGGTGAGACAGATACGCAGTATTTT. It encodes CASSRSSGGGETDTQYF.

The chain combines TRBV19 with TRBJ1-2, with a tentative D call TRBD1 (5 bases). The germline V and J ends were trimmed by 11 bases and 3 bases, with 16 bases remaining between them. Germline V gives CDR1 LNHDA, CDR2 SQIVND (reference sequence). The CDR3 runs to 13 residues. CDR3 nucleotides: TGTGCCGTAGGGACTTCGCGGCACTATGGCTACACCTTC. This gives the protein CAVGTSRHYGYTF.

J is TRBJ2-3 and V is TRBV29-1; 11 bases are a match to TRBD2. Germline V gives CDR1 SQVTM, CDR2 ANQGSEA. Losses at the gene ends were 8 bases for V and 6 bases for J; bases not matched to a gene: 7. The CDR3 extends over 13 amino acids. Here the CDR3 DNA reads TGCAGCTCTAGCGGGGGGCAAGGGGATACGCAGTATTTT. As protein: CSSSGGQGDTQYF.

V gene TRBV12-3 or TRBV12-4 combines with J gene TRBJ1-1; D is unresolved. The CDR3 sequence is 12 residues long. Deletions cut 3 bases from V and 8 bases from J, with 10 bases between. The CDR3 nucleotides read TGTGCCAGCAGTTTTAACAGCCCCGAAGCTTTCTTT. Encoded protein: CASSFNSPEAFF.

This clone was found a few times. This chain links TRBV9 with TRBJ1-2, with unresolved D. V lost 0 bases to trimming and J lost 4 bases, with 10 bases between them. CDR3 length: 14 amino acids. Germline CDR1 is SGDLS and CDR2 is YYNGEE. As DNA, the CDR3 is TGTGCCAGCAGCGTAGCTACGGCGGTCTATGGCTACACCTTC. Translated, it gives CASSVATAVYGYTF.

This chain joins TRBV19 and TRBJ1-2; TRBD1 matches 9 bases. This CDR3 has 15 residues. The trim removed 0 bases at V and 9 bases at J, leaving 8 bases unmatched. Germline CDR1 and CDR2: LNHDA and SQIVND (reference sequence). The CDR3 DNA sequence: TGTGCCAGTAGTATAGAGGGACAGGGTAATATCCGCTACACCTTC. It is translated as CASSIEGQGNIRYTF.

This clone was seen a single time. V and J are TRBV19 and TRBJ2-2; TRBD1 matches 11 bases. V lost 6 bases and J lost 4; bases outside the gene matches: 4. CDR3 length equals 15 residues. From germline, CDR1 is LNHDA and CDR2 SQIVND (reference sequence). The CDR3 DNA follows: TGTGCCAGTAGCTGGACAGGGGGCTCCACCGGGGAGCTGTTTTTT. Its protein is CASSWTGGSTGELFF.

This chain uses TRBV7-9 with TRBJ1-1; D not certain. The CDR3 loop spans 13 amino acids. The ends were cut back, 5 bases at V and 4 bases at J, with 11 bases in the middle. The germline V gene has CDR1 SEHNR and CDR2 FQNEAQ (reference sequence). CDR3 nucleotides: TGTGCCAGCAGCCAACAGCTCTTCACTGAAGCTTTCTTT. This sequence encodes CASSQQLFTEAFF.

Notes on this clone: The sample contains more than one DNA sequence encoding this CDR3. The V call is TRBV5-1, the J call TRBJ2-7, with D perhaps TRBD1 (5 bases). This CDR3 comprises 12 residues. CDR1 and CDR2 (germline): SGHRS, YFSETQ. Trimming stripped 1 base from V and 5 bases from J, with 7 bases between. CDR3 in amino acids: CASSLQGDEQYF. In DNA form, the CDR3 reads TGCGCCAGCAGCTTGCAGGGCGACGAGCAGTACTTC.

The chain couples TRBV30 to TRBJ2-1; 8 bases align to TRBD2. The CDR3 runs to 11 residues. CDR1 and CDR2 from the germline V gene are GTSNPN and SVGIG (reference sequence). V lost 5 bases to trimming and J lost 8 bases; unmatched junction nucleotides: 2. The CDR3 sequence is CAWLAGYEQFF. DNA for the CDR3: TGTGCCTGGTTAGCGGGGTATGAGCAGTTCTTC.

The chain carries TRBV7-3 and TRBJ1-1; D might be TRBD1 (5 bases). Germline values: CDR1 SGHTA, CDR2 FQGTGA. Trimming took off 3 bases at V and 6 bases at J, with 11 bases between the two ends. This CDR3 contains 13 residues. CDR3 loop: CASSFRQGAEAFF. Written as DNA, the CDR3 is TGTGCCAGCAGCTTTAGGCAGGGTGCTGAAGCTTTCTTT.

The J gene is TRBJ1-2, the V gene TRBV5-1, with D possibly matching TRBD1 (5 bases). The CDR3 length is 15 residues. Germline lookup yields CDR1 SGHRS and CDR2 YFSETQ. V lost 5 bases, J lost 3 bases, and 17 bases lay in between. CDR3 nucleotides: TGCGCCAGCAGACCGGGTCCGGGGGAGGACTATGGCTACACCTTC. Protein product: CASRPGPGEDYGYTF.

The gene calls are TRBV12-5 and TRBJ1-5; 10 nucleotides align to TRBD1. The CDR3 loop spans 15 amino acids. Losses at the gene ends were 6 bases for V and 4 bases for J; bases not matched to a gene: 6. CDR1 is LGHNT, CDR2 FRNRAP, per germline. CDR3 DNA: TGTGCTAGTGGCACAGGACAGGGGGTTAATCAGCCCCAGCATTTT. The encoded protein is CASGTGQGVNQPQHF.

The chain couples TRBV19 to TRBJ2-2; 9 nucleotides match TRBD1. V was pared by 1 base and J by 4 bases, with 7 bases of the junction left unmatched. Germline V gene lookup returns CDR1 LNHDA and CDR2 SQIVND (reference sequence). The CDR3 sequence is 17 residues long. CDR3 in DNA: TGTGCCAGTAGTATAGTGCGGGGGACAGGGTCCACCGGGGAGCTGTTTTTT. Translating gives CASSIVRGTGSTGELFF.

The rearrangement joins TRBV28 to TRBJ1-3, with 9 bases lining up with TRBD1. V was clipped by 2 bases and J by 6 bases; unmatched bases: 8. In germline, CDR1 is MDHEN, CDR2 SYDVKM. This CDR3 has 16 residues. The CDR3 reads CASSLPGQGLKNTIYF. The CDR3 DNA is TGTGCCAGCAGTTTACCGGGACAGGGTTTGAAAAACACCATATATTTT.

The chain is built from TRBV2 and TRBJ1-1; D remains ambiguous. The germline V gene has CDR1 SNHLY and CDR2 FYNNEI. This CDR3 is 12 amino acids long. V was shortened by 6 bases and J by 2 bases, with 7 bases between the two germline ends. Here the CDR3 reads CASRPGNTEAFF. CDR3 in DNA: TGTGCCAGCAGACCGGGTAACACTGAAGCTTTCTTT.